This entry is about one TCR beta chain. These data belong to a study of blood T cell repertoires in COVID-19. This table comes from immunoSEQ multiplex PCR, and its TCRdb copy is limited to in-frame clones, with some not included. Of about 230,000 clones listed, roughly 80% are singletons. Sequenced sample: peripheral blood. The sequence came from an elderly woman with acute or convalescent COVID-19.

The DNA for the CDR3 is TGCGCCAGCAGTCGGGACAGGGCTAATTCACCCCTCCACTTT. Its protein is CASSRDRANSPLHF. The chain employs TRBV23-1 and TRBJ1-6; 9 nucleotides align to TRBD1. TRBV23-1 is classed as an ORF, of uncertain function. J was trimmed by 6 bases and V by 4 bases; bases with no gene match: 1. CDR3 size: 14 residues.